The subject of this entry is one T cell receptor beta chain. This entry is derived from a study of CD8+CD57+ T cells in acquired aplastic anemia. The CDR3 covers 10 residues. V gave up 6 bases and J gave up 10 bases, with 11 bases separating them. Germline assignment: CDR1 DFQATT and CDR2 SNEGSKA (reference sequence). CD8+CD57+ cell expansion had been shown by flow cytometry in patients chosen for sequencing. CDR3 and TCR beta VDJ profiling relied on a genomic DNA template. TCRdb independently ran MiXCR on the reads; one entry per CDR3 protein. This table holds about 160,000 distinct CDR3 sequences, under 55% found once.

The sequenced sample consisted of sorted CD4+, CD8+, or CD8+CD57+ T cells (not recorded which) from PBMCs. The TCR was taken from a human donor with aplastic anemia. The J gene is TRBJ2-3, the V gene TRBV20-1; D not resolved. This chain's CDR3 is CSAISGSQYF. The CDR3 DNA sequence: TGCAGTGCCATCTCGGGTTCGCAGTATTTT.